This paragraph covers one T cell receptor (beta chain) sequence. This entry belongs to a study of blood T cell repertoires in COVID-19. Background on the study: Samples of COVID-19 (acute and convalescent) were obtained from the United States, Italy and Spain. Sample material is recorded as cDNA or gDNA derived from T cells, B-cell-depleted T cells, or PBMCs.

Original processing methods: Amplified reference gene primers provided the basis for estimating nucleated cell counts. Generated by immunoSEQ multiplex PCR, the TCRdb table keeps only in-frame clones and is missing some. Clone size and the V and J calls come from that table; the DNA yielded D and trimming. The sample comprises 80,000 to 100,000 clones, over 80% of which are singletons, and about 1.8% rests with the top ten. The source material was peripheral blood. This TCR came from a human donor with active COVID-19. The donor label of this sample is uncertain.

The CDR3 coding sequence is TGCAGCGTTGACCCCACAGGGGAAGCTGGCTACACCTTC. Translating gives CSVDPTGEAGYTF. This chain joins TRBV29-1 and TRBJ1-2; 7 nucleotides line up with TRBD1. In germline, CDR1 is SQVTM, CDR2 ANQGSEA. This CDR3 is 13 amino acids long. After removal of 3 bases from V and 7 bases from J, the junction contained 8 bases not matched to a gene.